Shown below are 29 T cell receptor beta chains from a single sample sequenced in a study of vaccination effects on CD4 cells after COVID-19. For these receptors, no antigen is known. Antigen-specific CD4+ T cells were expanded (with viral peptide pools) by the ViraFEST assay ahead of sequencing. Isolating CD4+ T cells followed approximately 9 days of culture. According to the study, vaccine recipients showed no prior SARS-CoV-2 infection and negative nucleocapsid antibodies. Some clones are missing from TCRdb's copy, which holds only in-frame ones; the method was immunoSEQ multiplex PCR. Of about 73,000 clones in the sample, around 78% were seen once. The source was CD4+ T cells from PBMCs cultured with SARS-CoV-2 spike peptides, collected before COVID-19 vaccination. The receptor source for this set is a human donor who received a COVID-19 vaccine.

The chain carries TRBV7-2 and TRBJ1-3; D is undetermined. Germline CDR1 SGHTA, CDR2 FQGNSA. Trimming shortened V by 1 base and J by 2 bases, and 6 bases separated the two germline ends. This CDR3 region has 14 residues. CDR3 sequence: CASSLGLTGNTIYF. The CDR3 nucleotides are TGTGCCAGCAGCTTAGGACTTACTGGAAACACCATATATTTT. Together with reference TRBV7-2 and TRBJ1-3, the CDR3 gives the full variable domain: GAGVSQSPSNKVTEKGKDVELRCDPISGHTALYWYRQSLGQGLEFLIYFQGNSAPDKSGLPSDRFSAERTGGSVSTLTIQRTQQEDSAVYLCASSLGLTGNTIYFGEGSWLTVV.

V usage is TRBV6-5 and J usage is TRBJ2-3; no reliable D call. The CDR3 covers 12 residues. CDR1 is MNHEY, CDR2 SVGAGI, per germline. The V end was cut by 6 bases, the J end by 2 bases, with 6 bases between. CDR3 sequence reads: CASRKTTDTQYF. As DNA, the CDR3 is TGTGCCAGCAGAAAAACCACAGATACGCAGTATTTT.

The rearrangement uses TRBV29-1 and TRBJ1-1; perhaps TRBD1 as D (5 bases). CDR1 is SQVTM, CDR2 ANQGSEA, per germline. CDR3 size: 14 residues. The ends were cut back, 6 bases at V and 6 bases at J, with 20 bases in the middle. The CDR3 sequence: CSVLSPGGSPEAFF. CDR3 sequence (DNA): TGCAGCGTCCTTTCTCCGGGGGGGTCTCCTGAAGCTTTCTTT.

The chain recombines TRBV7-3 with TRBJ2-3, with D perhaps matching TRBD1 (5 bases). Germline lookup yields CDR1 SGHTA and CDR2 FQGTGA. The V gene lost 1 base and the J gene lost 8 bases, with 10 bases spanning the gap. The CDR3 has 13 residues. CDR3 loop: CASSLSQGGTQYF. The CDR3 coding sequence is TGTGCCAGCAGCTTAAGTCAGGGCGGTACGCAGTATTTT. Full variable domain (outside the CDR3, taken from reference TRBV7-3 and TRBJ2-3): GAGVSQTPSNKVTEKGKYVELRCDPISGHTALYWYRQSLGQGPEFLIYFQGTGAADDSGLPNDRFFAVRPEGSVSTLKIQRTERGDSAVYLCASSLSQGGTQYFGPGTRLTVL.

V is TRBV7-2 and J is TRBJ1-3, with 7 bases aligning to TRBD1. Germline loops: CDR1 SGHTA, CDR2 FQGNSA. The junction had 1 base not matched to a gene; V was cut back by 1 base and J by 4 bases. This CDR3 comprises 14 residues. In nucleotides, the CDR3 is TGTGCCAGCAGCTTAGGGGGACAGGGAAACACCATATATTTT. Amino acids: CASSLGGQGNTIYF.

The gene calls are TRBV5-1 and TRBJ2-3, with a tentative D call TRBD2 (5 bases). V lost 0 bases and J lost 5, with 16 bases in between. Germline lookup yields CDR1 SGHRS and CDR2 YFSETQ. CDR3 length equals 16 residues. The CDR3 DNA follows: TGCGCCAGCAGCTTGGAACCCCCCCTCCGGGGAGATACGCAGTATTTT. Amino acids: CASSLEPPLRGDTQYF.

The V gene is TRBV5-1, the J gene TRBJ2-5, with a weak D call TRBD2 (5 bases). The CDR3 sequence is 12 residues long. Deletions cut 7 bases from V and 2 bases from J, with 9 bases between. Germline values: CDR1 SGHRS, CDR2 YFSETQ. CDR3 residues: CASAPGQETQYF. CDR3 nucleotides: TGCGCCAGCGCTCCGGGGCAAGAGACCCAGTACTTC.

The rearrangement links TRBV9 to TRBJ1-2; weak D call: TRBD1 (5 bases). Germline V gene data show CDR1 as SGDLS and CDR2 as YYNGEE. This CDR3 has 12 amino acids. Trimming shortened V by 3 bases and J by 8 bases, and 11 bases separated the two germline ends. DNA for the CDR3: TGTGCCAGCAGCGCCCAGGGCCGCGGCTACACCTTC. It is translated as CASSAQGRGYTF. Supplemented by reference TRBV9 and TRBJ1-2, the full variable domain reads DSGVTQTPKHLITATGQRVTLRCSPRSGDLSVYWYQQSLDQGLQFLIQYYNGEERAKGNILERFSAQQFPDLHSELNLSSLELGDSALYFCASSAQGRGYTFGSGTRLTVV.

The rearrangement links TRBV5-1 to TRBJ1-1; D possibly corresponds to TRBD1 (5 bases). Trimming took 7 bases from V and 4 from J, leaving 20 bases between them. The length of the CDR3 is 15 residues. Looked up from germline, CDR1 is SGHRS and CDR2 is YFSETQ. DNA for the CDR3: TGCGCCAGCTCCTACCCCGGGGGTATGGGCACTGAAGCTTTCTTT. Amino acids: CASSYPGGMGTEAFF.

The V call is TRBV10-1, the J call TRBJ1-3, with D unclear. This CDR3 is 16 amino acids long. The V gene's germline CDR1 is WNHNN and CDR2 SYGVQD (reference sequence). Trimming cost V 0 bases and J 0 bases, with 9 bases left between them. CDR3 DNA sequence: TGCGCCAGCAGTGAGTCCCACGGGAGCTCTGGAAACACCATATATTTT. It specifies CASSESHGSSGNTIYF.

The rearrangement links TRBV5-4 to TRBJ1-1; D call uncertain. CDR3 length: 13 residues. Germline values: CDR1 SGHNT, CDR2 YYREEE (reference sequence). Trimming shortened V by 5 bases and J by 2 bases, and 10 bases separated the two germline ends. CDR3 in amino acids: CASSQDANTEAFF. CDR3 in DNA: TGTGCCAGCAGTCAGGACGCAAACACTGAAGCTTTCTTT.

The V call is TRBV24-1, the J call TRBJ2-2, with TRBD1 matching 7 bases. Trimming removed 3 bases from V and 1 base from J; junction bases left unmatched: 7. Germline lookup yields CDR1 KGHDR and CDR2 SFDVKD. This CDR3 is built from 17 residues. The CDR3 DNA reads as TGTGCCACCAGTGATCGCTGGGACAGTTGGAACACCGGGGAGCTGTTTTTT. Residues: CATSDRWDSWNTGELFF.

This clone was observed once. The chain recombines TRBV25-1 with TRBJ1-1; D remains ambiguous. This CDR3 region has 15 residues. Germline V gene lookup returns CDR1 MGHDK and CDR2 SYGVNS. Trimming cost V 5 bases and J 0 bases, with 13 bases left between them. CDR3 region: CASSPTRVMNTEAFF. As DNA, the CDR3 is TGTGCCAGCAGTCCAACTAGGGTGATGAACACTGAAGCTTTCTTT.

The chain combines TRBV6-5 with TRBJ2-3; the match to TRBD1 covers 10 bases. The CDR3 extends over 13 amino acids. Germline CDR1 is MNHEY and CDR2 is SVGAGI. The V and J ends lost 3 bases and 12 bases, in that order; junction bases with no gene match: 6. CDR3 coding DNA: TGTGCCAGCAGTTATCCGGGACAGGGGATACAGTATTTT. This sequence encodes CASSYPGQGIQYF.

This clone has only a few counts. The chain employs TRBV6-5 and TRBJ1-6; D gene ambiguous. Germline CDR1 and CDR2: MNHEY and SVGAGI. V lost 6 bases to trimming and J lost 9 bases, with 15 bases between them. CDR3 size: 14 residues. This CDR3 reads CASRADITSSPLHF. In DNA, the CDR3 is TGTGCCAGCAGGGCCGACATTACGAGTTCACCCCTCCACTTT.

In its sample, this clone was seen a few times. The chain employs TRBV20-1 and TRBJ1-6; D not resolved. Trimming took off 3 bases at V and 7 bases at J, with 10 bases between the two ends. Germline CDR1 DFQATT, CDR2 SNEGSKA (reference sequence). The CDR3 has 13 residues. Here the CDR3 reads CSASGFSNSPLHF. The CDR3 DNA sequence: TGCAGTGCTAGTGGCTTCAGCAATTCACCCCTCCACTTT.

V gene TRBV7-2 combines with J gene TRBJ1-2; D remains ambiguous. The ends were cut back, 4 bases at V and 6 bases at J, with 15 bases in the middle. The CDR3 is 14 residues long. Germline assignment: CDR1 SGHTA and CDR2 FQGNSA. The CDR3 region is CASSSPIQVNGYTF. The CDR3 region has the DNA TGTGCCAGCAGCTCCCCCATCCAGGTTAATGGCTACACCTTC.

The chain uses TRBV19 and TRBJ2-2; D call uncertain. The V end was cut by 3 bases, the J end by 2 bases, with 7 bases between. The CDR3 length is 14 residues. Per germline, CDR1 LNHDA and CDR2 SQIVND (reference sequence). CDR3 sequence: CASSMAQNTGELFF. The CDR3 coding sequence is TGTGCCAGTAGTATGGCGCAAAACACCGGGGAGCTGTTTTTT.

The CDR3, as DNA: TGCGCCAGCAGCCTTACTCAGGGGTTTTGGAGCTCCTACGAGCAGTACGTC. It encodes CASSLTQGFWSSYEQYV. The chain combines TRBV5-1 with TRBJ2-7; a weak D match, TRBD1 (6 bases). In germline, CDR1 is SGHRS, CDR2 YFSETQ. The CDR3 has 17 amino acids. V lost 4 bases and J 0 bases, leaving 20 bases between the germline ends.

The genes are TRBV6-6 and TRBJ1-5; D remains ambiguous. The germline V gene has CDR1 MNHNY and CDR2 SVGAGI (reference sequence). This CDR3 region has 15 residues. V lost 2 bases to trimming and J lost 3 bases, with 11 bases between them. CDR3 sequence reads: CASSYRDHINQPQHF. In DNA, the CDR3 is TGTGCCAGCAGTTACAGGGATCATATCAATCAGCCCCAGCATTTT.

The genes are TRBV9 and TRBJ1-5; D perhaps matches TRBD1 (6 bases). The CDR3 covers 14 residues. The germline CDR1 and CDR2 sequences are SGDLS and YYNGEE. V lost 5 bases and J 0 bases, leaving 9 bases between the germline ends. Written as DNA, the CDR3 is TGTGCCAGCAGGCGGGGGGCTAGCAATCAGCCCCAGCATTTT. This codes for CASRRGASNQPQHF. The full variable domain, rest sourced from reference TRBV9 and TRBJ1-5, is DSGVTQTPKHLITATGQRVTLRCSPRSGDLSVYWYQQSLDQGLQFLIQYYNGEERAKGNILERFSAQQFPDLHSELNLSSLELGDSALYFCASRRGASNQPQHFGDGTRLSIL.

This clone was seen just once. For the CDR3, the DNA is TGTGCCAGCAGGGGACTTTTAGAGCAGTTCTTC. Its translation is CASRGLLEQFF. The chain links TRBV25-1 to TRBJ2-1; tentative D call: TRBD2 (6 bases). Per the germline V gene, CDR1 is MGHDK and CDR2 is SYGVNS. The CDR3 is 11 residues long. Deletions cut 6 bases from V and 10 bases from J, with 10 bases between.

This clone was observed a handful of times. The V gene is TRBV24-1, the J gene TRBJ1-5, with 8 positions matching TRBD1. Trimming at V came to 2 bases and at J to 7 bases, leaving 6 bases not matched to a gene. The germline gives CDR1 KGHDR, CDR2 SFDVKD. CDR3 length: 15 amino acids. This chain's CDR3 is CATSDSRTGRQPQHF. CDR3 bases: TGTGCCACCAGTGATTCTAGGACAGGGCGCCAGCCCCAGCATTTT.

The chain recombines TRBV6-2 or TRBV6-3 with TRBJ2-2; D possibly matches TRBD1 or TRBD2 (5 bases each). V was trimmed by 5 bases and J by 2 bases, leaving 12 bases between them. CDR1 and CDR2 (germline): MNHEY, SVGEGT. The CDR3 consists of 15 residues. CDR3 sequence (DNA): TGTGCCAGCAGTAGGGGACGGTTTAACACCGGGGAGCTGTTTTTT. It is translated as CASSRGRFNTGELFF.

This chain connects TRBV25-1 to TRBJ1-4; D might be TRBD1 (6 bases). Germline CDR1 and CDR2: MGHDK and SYGVNS. The CDR3 covers 14 residues. Between the trimmed V and J ends, which lost 3 bases and 4 bases, there was a span of 9 bases. The CDR3 region is CASSDPRGNEKLFF. CDR3 DNA: TGTGCCAGCAGTGATCCCAGGGGTAATGAAAAACTGTTTTTT.

The V and J genes are TRBV7-2 and TRBJ2-7, with a weak D call TRBD1 (6 bases). This CDR3 region has 15 residues. Trimming removed 1 base at V and 2 bases at J, with 12 bases between. Germline V lookup: CDR1 SGHTA, CDR2 FQGNSA. The CDR3 sequence is CASSLGVGAAYEQYV. In nucleotides, the CDR3 is TGTGCCAGCAGCTTAGGAGTGGGGGCTGCCTACGAGCAGTACGTC.

V and J are TRBV4-1 and TRBJ2-1, with 11 bases identical to TRBD2. Per germline, CDR1 MGHRA and CDR2 YSYEKL. The CDR3 length is 19 residues. With V trimmed by 0 bases and J by 7 bases, 14 bases remained unmatched. The CDR3 spells CASSQEPPYIAGGGNEQFF. Here the CDR3 DNA reads TGCGCCAGCAGCCAAGAACCCCCTTATATAGCGGGGGGGGGAAATGAGCAGTTCTTC.

The chain carries TRBV19 and TRBJ2-1; D is perhaps TRBD1 (7 bases). This CDR3 contains 16 residues. The germline CDR1 and CDR2 sequences are LNHDA and SQIVND (reference sequence). V gave up 5 bases and J gave up 8 bases, with 22 bases separating them. The CDR3 DNA follows: TGTGCCAGTAGTTCCGCGGGACAGCCTACAATCGATGAGCAGTTCTTC. Its translation is CASSSAGQPTIDEQFF.

The chain links TRBV13 to TRBJ1-6; D not resolved. Germline-derived CDR1 and CDR2 are PRHDT and FYEKMQ (reference sequence). The CDR3 is 15 residues long. Trimming shortened V by 0 bases and J by 5 bases, and 8 bases separated the two germline ends. As DNA, the CDR3 is TGTGCCAGCAGCTTAGGACAGCTAAATAATTCACCCCTCCACTTT. Translating it yields CASSLGQLNNSPLHF.